What follows are 13 T cell receptor beta chains derived from one specimen sequenced in a study of cytomegalovirus exposure and HLA in healthy donors. The PCR employed 60 Vbeta primers together with 13 Jbeta primers. Sequencing used immunoSEQ multiplex PCR; TCRdb keeps in-frame clones, though not all of them. In all, the sample yields around 150,000 clones. Sequencing used PBMCs. Every receptor here comes from a woman aged 60-70 years in good health and CMV-seronegative.

Concerning this clone itself: This sample also contains other DNA sequences that code for the same CDR3. The rearrangement joins TRBV6-5 to TRBJ1-1; D uncertain. The CDR3 totals 15 residues. Trimming shortened V by 0 bases and J by 0 bases, and 8 bases separated the two germline ends. Germline V gene lookup returns CDR1 MNHEY and CDR2 SVGAGI. For the CDR3, the DNA is TGTGCCAGCAGTTACTCGGGCAGCATGAACACTGAAGCTTTCTTT. Encoded protein: CASSYSGSMNTEAFF.

This chain links TRBV27 with TRBJ1-2; D gene unclear. CDR1 MNHEY and CDR2 SMNVEV come from the germline V gene (reference sequence). The V gene lost 6 bases and the J gene lost 3 bases, with 11 bases spanning the gap. The CDR3 has 13 residues. CDR3 DNA sequence: TGTGCCAGCAGCCCTCTCGGGGACTATGGCTACACCTTC. Translation: CASSPLGDYGYTF.

The genes are TRBV5-4 and TRBJ2-7, with D possibly matching TRBD1 (6 bases). The CDR3 has 13 residues. Germline-derived CDR1 and CDR2 are SGHNT and YYREEE (reference sequence). V dropped 4 bases and J dropped 5 bases, with 13 bases sitting between them. This CDR3 reads CASSPGRGHEQYF. CDR3 DNA: TGTGCCAGCAGCCCGGGCAGGGGCCACGAGCAGTACTTC.

CDR3 DNA sequence: TGTGCCAGTAGTATTAGGCGGGCCTCCATGAACACTGAAGCTTTCTTT. Residues: CASSIRRASMNTEAFF. This chain joins TRBV19 and TRBJ1-1; D is undetermined. The CDR3 length is 16 residues. The germline V gene encodes CDR1 LNHDA and CDR2 SQIVND (reference sequence). Trimming took 3 bases from V and 0 from J, leaving 14 bases between them.

The rearrangement links TRBV11-2 to TRBJ1-3; D is unresolved. Germline V lookup: CDR1 SGHAT, CDR2 FQNNGV. The CDR3 spans 15 residues. V lost 5 bases and J 0 bases, leaving 11 bases between the germline ends. CDR3 bases: TGTGCCAGCAGCGACTACACGAGCTCTGGAAACACCATATATTTT. Translated: CASSDYTSSGNTIYF.

This chain links TRBV6-5 with TRBJ2-7; 9 bases match TRBD1. V dropped 6 bases and J dropped 6; count of bases not matched to a gene: 12. This CDR3 region has 15 residues. Germline CDR1 is MNHEY and CDR2 is SVGAGI. The CDR3: CASRSGTGRGAEQYF. The CDR3 region has the DNA TGTGCCAGCAGGTCCGGGACAGGGAGGGGAGCCGAGCAGTACTTC.

The V gene is TRBV11-1, the J gene TRBJ1-1; weak D call: TRBD1 (5 bases). Between the trimmed V and J ends, which lost 3 bases and 1 base, there was a span of 12 bases. Germline lookup yields CDR1 SGHAT and CDR2 FQDESV (reference sequence). This CDR3 has 15 residues. CDR3 sequence: CASSFWQGRNTEAFF. The CDR3 DNA follows: TGTGCCAGCAGCTTTTGGCAGGGAAGGAACACTGAAGCTTTCTTT.

V and J are TRBV10-3 and TRBJ2-1, with unresolved D. With 0 bases removed from V and 1 base from J, the gap between germline ends came to 10 bases. CDR1 and CDR2 from the germline V gene are ENHRY and SYGVKD. The CDR3 consists of 16 residues. CDR3 amino acids: CAISESSRVSYNEQFF. The CDR3, as DNA: TGTGCCATCAGTGAGTCGTCACGGGTTTCCTACAATGAGCAGTTCTTC.

The chain employs TRBV2 and TRBJ2-7; no firm D call. Deletions cut 2 bases from V and 5 bases from J, with 4 bases between. CDR1 is SNHLY, CDR2 FYNNEI, per germline. This CDR3 comprises 11 residues. The CDR3 region is CASSESHEQYF. The CDR3 DNA sequence: TGTGCCAGCAGTGAAAGCCACGAGCAGTACTTC.

This sequence joins TRBV5-1 and TRBJ1-2; 10 nucleotides line up with TRBD1. Germline values: CDR1 SGHRS, CDR2 YFSETQ. V trimming: 4 bases; J trimming: 5 bases; junction bases outside the gene matches: 5. This CDR3 is built from 14 residues. CDR3 sequence reads: CASSPGTGVYGYTF. CDR3 DNA sequence: TGCGCCAGCAGCCCCGGGACAGGGGTTTATGGCTACACCTTC. Filled out from reference TRBV5-1 and TRBJ1-2, the complete variable domain reads KAGVTQTPRYLIKTRGQQVTLSCSPISGHRSVSWYQQTPGQGLQFLFEYFSETQRNKGNFPGRFSGRQFSNSRSEMNVSTLELGDSALYLCASSPGTGVYGYTFGSGTRLTVV.

The V and J genes are TRBV7-3 and TRBJ2-2; D not resolved. The CDR3 totals 14 residues. The V gene lost 4 bases and the J gene lost 6 bases, with 12 bases spanning the gap. CDR1 is SGHTA and CDR2 is FQGTGA in the germline V gene. The CDR3 spells CASSSPGMAGELFF. CDR3 coding DNA: TGTGCCAGCAGCTCCCCGGGTATGGCCGGGGAGCTGTTTTTT.

The chain carries TRBV7-9 and TRBJ2-5; weak D call: TRBD1 (5 bases). CDR1 and CDR2 from the germline V gene are SEHNR and FQNEAQ (reference sequence). The CDR3 spans 13 residues. V lost 6 bases and J 5 bases, leaving 13 bases between the germline ends. The CDR3: CASRATVGETQYF. DNA of the CDR3: TGTGCCAGCAGGGCGACAGTCGGCGAGACCCAGTACTTC.

The chain uses TRBV7-9 and TRBJ2-5, with D perhaps matching TRBD2 (5 bases). The V end was cut by 5 bases, the J end by 5 bases, with 9 bases between. The CDR3 has 12 amino acids. Germline V CDR1 and CDR2: SEHNR, FQNEAQ (reference sequence). The CDR3 DNA reads TGTGCCAGCAGCCCACCGGGGGAGACCCAGTACTTC. It translates to CASSPPGETQYF.